Shown below are 22 T cell receptor beta chains from a single sample sequenced in a study of PD-1 blockade in classical Hodgkin lymphoma. The data were produced by immunoSEQ multiplex PCR, yet TCRdb's version contains in-frame clones alone and is incomplete. The sample shows 4,500 to 6,500 clones, around 91% of them seen only once. Time point described: newly diagnosed, previously untreated cHL patient sample. CD8+ T cells were isolated from thawed PBMCs by magnetic negative selection. Source material: CD8+ T cells from blood. These receptors came from a human donor with classical Hodgkin lymphoma.

The J gene is TRBJ1-2, the V gene TRBV30; D is undetermined. Germline V gene lookup returns CDR1 GTSNPN and CDR2 SVGIG (reference sequence). This CDR3 spans 15 amino acids. V was clipped by 0 bases and J by 1 base, with 12 bases between them. CDR3 residues: CAWSVLAGLNYGYTF. The CDR3 bases are TGTGCCTGGAGTGTACTGGCAGGACTTAACTATGGCTACACCTTC.

The chain recombines TRBV4-2 with TRBJ1-1; D is undetermined. The CDR3 is 14 residues long. The V gene's germline CDR1 is LGHNA and CDR2 YNFKEQ. V lost 1 base and J 6 bases, leaving 12 bases between the germline ends. The CDR3 loop reads CASSQGAGYPEAFF. CDR3 sequence (DNA): TGTGCCAGCAGCCAAGGCGCAGGTTATCCTGAAGCTTTCTTT.

This rearrangement joins TRBV7-8 to TRBJ2-5, with no clear D. Judging by the DNA end, TRBJ2-7 fits better; the J call may be wrong. Germline V gene lookup returns CDR1 SGHVS and CDR2 FQNEAQ. The CDR3 loop spans 12 amino acids. CDR3 DNA sequence: TGTGCCAGCAGCCCAACCACCCACGAGCAGTACTTC. Translated, it gives CASSPTTHEQYF.

The V and J genes are TRBV30 and TRBJ1-1; D gene uncertain. The germline gives CDR1 GTSNPN, CDR2 SVGIG (reference sequence). This CDR3 is 11 amino acids long. V lost 5 bases and J lost 0, with 4 bases in between. For the CDR3, the DNA is TGTGCCTGGGATATGAACACTGAAGCTTTCTTT. This translates into CAWDMNTEAFF.

The rearrangement links TRBV7-9 to TRBJ2-7, with D uncertain. Germline values: CDR1 SEHNR, CDR2 FQNEAQ (reference sequence). The CDR3 covers 12 residues. V dropped 1 base and J dropped 6 bases, with 7 bases sitting between them. The CDR3 DNA sequence: TGTGCCAGCAGCTTAGAAGGACCCGAGCAGTACTTC. Translated: CASSLEGPEQYF.

This chain uses TRBV5-4 with TRBJ2-7; D perhaps matches TRBD2 (6 bases). This CDR3 has 14 amino acids. CDR1 and CDR2 from the germline V gene are SGHNT and YYREEE (reference sequence). V was trimmed by 4 bases and J by 2 bases, leaving 13 bases between them. Here the CDR3 reads CASSLSPGAYEQYF. The DNA of the CDR3 is TGTGCCAGCAGCCTAAGCCCGGGGGCCTACGAGCAGTACTTC.

CDR3 sequence reads: CASSQGQGREQYF. In nucleotides, the CDR3 is TGTGCCAGCAGTCAGGGACAGGGGCGCGAGCAGTACTTC. This chain connects TRBV27 to TRBJ2-7; 10 nucleotides agree with TRBD1. CDR1 and CDR2 (germline): MNHEY, SMNVEV (reference sequence). The CDR3 is 13 residues long. Losses at the gene ends were 5 bases for V and 6 bases for J; bases not matched to a gene: 4.

CDR3 bases: TGTGCCAGCAGCCCCCCTACTAGCAGATCTAGCACAGATACGCAGTATTTT. Translating it yields CASSPPTSRSSTDTQYF. The gene calls are TRBV7-9 and TRBJ2-3; D is perhaps TRBD2 (6 bases). Germline assignment: CDR1 SEHNR and CDR2 FQNEAQ (reference sequence). The CDR3 spans 17 residues. Deletions cut 5 bases from V and 0 bases from J, with 18 bases between.

This rearrangement joins TRBV7-6 to TRBJ2-7; the D is unclear. Per germline, CDR1 SGHVS and CDR2 FNYEAQ. Between the trimmed V and J ends, which lost 2 bases and 2 bases, there was a span of 7 bases. This CDR3 region has 13 residues. CDR3 coding DNA: TGTGCCAGCAGCTTAAGAGAAACCTACGAGCAGTACTTC. Protein product: CASSLRETYEQYF.

The table lists this clone with a few counts. V usage is TRBV2 and J usage is TRBJ2-7; the match to TRBD1 covers 7 bases. The CDR3 loop spans 12 amino acids. The V gene end was trimmed by 7 bases and the J gene end by 4 bases; junction bases not matched to a gene: 4. CDR1 and CDR2 (germline): SNHLY, FYNNEI. CDR3 loop: CASTDRAYEQYF. CDR3 DNA sequence: TGTGCCAGCACCGACAGGGCGTACGAGCAGTACTTC.

V is TRBV27 and J is TRBJ2-1; no clear D. The CDR3 covers 11 residues. Germline CDR1 is MNHEY and CDR2 is SMNVEV (reference sequence). The V and J ends lost 5 bases and 9 bases respectively, with 8 bases between them. The CDR3 region has the DNA TGTGCCAGCAGTAGATTTACTGAGCAGTTCTTC. This gives the protein CASSRFTEQFF.

The CDR3 DNA reads TGTGCCAGCAGTGTAAACAGGGGGCAGGTCACTGAAGCTTTCTTT. Its protein product is CASSVNRGQVTEAFF. This chain links TRBV6-5 with TRBJ1-1, with 9 bases lining up with TRBD1. This CDR3 contains 15 residues. Germline trimming cut 5 bases from V and 4 bases from J; bases unmatched to any gene: 8. Germline CDR1 is MNHEY and CDR2 is SVGAGI.

The chain employs TRBV6-6 and TRBJ2-7, with TRBD1 as a possible D gene (6 bases). This CDR3 has 14 amino acids. Germline CDR1 and CDR2: MNHNY and SVGAGI (reference sequence). With 6 bases removed from V and 2 bases from J, the gap between germline ends came to 14 bases. The CDR3 coding sequence is TGTGCCAGCAGCTCCGGGACACGGCCCTACGAGCAGTACTTC. Translation: CASSSGTRPYEQYF.

The chain recombines TRBV6-5 with TRBJ1-1, with TRBD1 matching 10 bases. Germline assignment: CDR1 MNHEY and CDR2 SVGAGI. The CDR3 contains 14 residues. Losses at the gene ends were 5 bases for V and 2 bases for J; bases not matched to a gene: 2. This CDR3 reads CASSRDRGNTEAFF. CDR3 DNA sequence: TGTGCCAGCAGTAGGGACAGGGGTAACACTGAAGCTTTCTTT.

The table lists this clone with a few counts. The genes are TRBV4-1 and TRBJ1-2; D gene unclear. Trimming shortened V by 1 base and J by 0 bases, and 12 bases separated the two germline ends. The CDR3 covers 16 residues. Per germline, CDR1 MGHRA and CDR2 YSYEKL. CDR3 residues: CASSQAVEEANYGYTF. The DNA for the CDR3 is TGCGCCAGCAGCCAAGCGGTGGAGGAGGCTAACTATGGCTACACCTTC.

This clone was picked up a small number of times. The V gene is TRBV6-4, the J gene TRBJ1-1, with D unresolved. Trimming cost V 3 bases and J 1 base, with 6 bases left between them. This CDR3 is 13 amino acids long. The germline gives CDR1 MRHNA, CDR2 SNTAGT. The CDR3 region has the DNA TGTGCCAGCAGTGAAGGCCGGAACACTGAAGCTTTCTTT. This translates into CASSEGRNTEAFF.

The chain carries TRBV14 and TRBJ2-7; D is possibly TRBD2 (6 bases). V gave up 3 bases and J gave up 4 bases, with 16 bases separating them. The germline V gene encodes CDR1 SGHDN and CDR2 FVKESK. This CDR3 comprises 15 residues. The CDR3 loop reads CASSHMSGPRYEQYF. The CDR3 nucleotides read TGTGCCAGCAGCCATATGAGCGGGCCGAGGTACGAGCAGTACTTC.

The V and J genes are TRBV19 and TRBJ2-5; D could derive from TRBD1 or TRBD2 (5 bases each). Trimming stripped 1 base from V and 2 bases from J, with 11 bases between. CDR1 LNHDA and CDR2 SQIVND come from the germline V gene (reference sequence). The CDR3 covers 15 residues. Written as DNA, the CDR3 is TGTGCCAGTAGTATAGGGGTGGGACCGCAAGAGACCCAGTACTTC. Protein: CASSIGVGPQETQYF.

The V gene is TRBV9, the J gene TRBJ2-4; 9 bases agree with TRBD1. The J segment lost 9 bases and the V segment lost 0 bases, leaving 4 bases of the junction unmatched. This CDR3 spans 14 amino acids. CDR1 and CDR2 (germline): SGDLS, YYNGEE. Here the CDR3 reads CASSVETGGPIQYF. CDR3 DNA: TGTGCCAGCAGCGTAGAGACAGGGGGTCCCATTCAGTACTTC.

The chain carries TRBV7-9 and TRBJ1-1; 11 bases match TRBD1. The germline gives CDR1 SEHNR, CDR2 FQNEAQ (reference sequence). The V segment lost 1 base and the J segment 4 bases; nucleotides outside the gene matches: 2. The CDR3 consists of 15 residues. CDR3 sequence reads: CASSLGGTGGTEAFF. CDR3 nucleotides: TGTGCCAGCAGCTTAGGAGGGACAGGGGGCACTGAAGCTTTCTTT.

This clone was counted a few times. The sample carries other DNA sequences with the same CDR3. This chain uses TRBV7-9 with TRBJ1-5; no firm D call. Germline V gene lookup returns CDR1 SEHNR and CDR2 FQNEAQ (reference sequence). The germline V and J ends were trimmed by 1 base and 6 bases, with 7 bases remaining between them. CDR3 size: 13 residues. CDR3: CASSLGGGQPQHF. In DNA, the CDR3 is TGTGCCAGCAGCTTAGGGGGAGGTCAGCCCCAGCATTTT.

The chain is built from TRBV7-2 and TRBJ2-7; D is perhaps TRBD1 or TRBD2 (7 bases each). This CDR3 spans 17 amino acids. V was trimmed by 0 bases and J by 2 bases, leaving 17 bases between them. Germline values: CDR1 SGHTA, CDR2 FQGNSA. The CDR3 region has the DNA TGTGCCAGCAGCTTAGCAGGGGGCGGGAGCCCCCCCTACGAGCAGTACTTC. It encodes CASSLAGGGSPPYEQYF. The variable domain in full, completed from reference TRBV7-2 and TRBJ2-7, reads GAGVSQSPSNKVTEKGKDVELRCDPISGHTALYWYRQSLGQGLEFLIYFQGNSAPDKSGLPSDRFSAERTGGSVSTLTIQRTQQEDSAVYLCASSLAGGGSPPYEQYFGPGTRLTVT.